This T cell receptor (beta chain) was recorded in a study of cytomegalovirus exposure and HLA in healthy donors. The wider study: It was reported in a later analysis that the same platform had been used for the roughly 130 validation repertoires as for the roughly 670 first-cohort repertoires.

For this clone: Its antigen remains unidentified.

Study-level points and caveats: Later, an analysis found that TCR clusters from the first cohort tended to co-occur in the approximately 130 validation repertoires. Researchers reported that a few CMV-associated chains were confirmed in vitro as CMV antigen-specific.

This CDR3 is 13 amino acids long. Looked up from germline, CDR1 is SNHLY and CDR2 is FYNNEI. The germline V and J ends were trimmed by 2 bases and 3 bases, with 7 bases remaining between them. This table comes from immunoSEQ multiplex PCR, and its TCRdb copy is limited to in-frame clones, with some not included. Of tens of thousands of clones listed, 93% are singletons. The chain is built from TRBV2 and TRBJ1-2; D not resolved. The TCR was taken from a man between 18 and 29 years old in good health and CMV-seronegative. Material: PBMCs. The CDR3 sequence is CASSESQDYGYTF. The CDR3 nucleotides are TGTGCCAGCAGTGAAAGCCAGGACTATGGCTACACCTTC.